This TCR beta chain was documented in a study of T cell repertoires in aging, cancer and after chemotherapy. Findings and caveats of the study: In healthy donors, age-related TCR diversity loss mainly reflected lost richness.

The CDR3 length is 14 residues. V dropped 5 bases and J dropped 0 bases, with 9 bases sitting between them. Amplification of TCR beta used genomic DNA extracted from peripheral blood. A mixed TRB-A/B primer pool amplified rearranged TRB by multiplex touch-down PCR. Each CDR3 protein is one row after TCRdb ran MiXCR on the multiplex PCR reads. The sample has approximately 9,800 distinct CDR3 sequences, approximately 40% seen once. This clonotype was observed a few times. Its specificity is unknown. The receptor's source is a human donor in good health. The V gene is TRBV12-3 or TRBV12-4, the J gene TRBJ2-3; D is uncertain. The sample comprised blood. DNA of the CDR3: TGTGCCAGCAGTCTCAGCCTTAGCACAGATACGCAGTATTTT. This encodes CASSLSLSTDTQYF.